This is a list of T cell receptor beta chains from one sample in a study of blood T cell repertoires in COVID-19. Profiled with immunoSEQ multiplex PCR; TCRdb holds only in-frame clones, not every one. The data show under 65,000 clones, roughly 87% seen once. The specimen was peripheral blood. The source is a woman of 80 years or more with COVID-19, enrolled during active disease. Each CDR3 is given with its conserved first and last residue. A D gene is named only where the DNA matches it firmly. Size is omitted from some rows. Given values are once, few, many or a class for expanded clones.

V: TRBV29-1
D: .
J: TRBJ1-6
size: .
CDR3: CSVEEQEGSPLHF
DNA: TGCAGCGTTGAAGAACAGGAAGGTTCACCCCTCCACTTT

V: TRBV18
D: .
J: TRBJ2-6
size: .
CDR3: CASSPRTVSGANVLTF
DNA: TGTGCCAGCTCACCACGGACAGTTTCTGGGGCCAACGTCCTGACTTTC

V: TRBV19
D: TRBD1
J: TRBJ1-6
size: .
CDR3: CASSIGGTGRTPLHF
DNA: TGTGCCAGTAGTATTGGCGGGACAGGGCGAACACCCCTCCACTTT

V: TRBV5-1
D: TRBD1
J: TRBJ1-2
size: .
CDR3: CASSLEGAGGYTF
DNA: TGCGCCAGCAGCTTGGAGGGGGCGGGTGGCTACACCTTC

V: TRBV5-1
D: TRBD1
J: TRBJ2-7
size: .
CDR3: CASSLGGTGTYEQYF
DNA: TGCGCCAGCAGCTTGGGAGGGACAGGGACCTACGAGCAGTACTTC

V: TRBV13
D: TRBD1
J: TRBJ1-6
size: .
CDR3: CASSSRDSNSPLHF
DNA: TGTGCCAGCAGCTCCCGGGACAGCAATTCACCCCTCCACTTT

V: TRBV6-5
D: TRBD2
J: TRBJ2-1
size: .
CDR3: CASSYHAGGQRNEQFF
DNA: TGTGCCAGCAGTTACCACGCGGGGGGGCAACGAAATGAGCAGTTCTTC

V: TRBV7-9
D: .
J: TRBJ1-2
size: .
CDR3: CASSLASYGYTF
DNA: TGTGCCAGCAGCTTAGCTAGCTATGGCTACACCTTC

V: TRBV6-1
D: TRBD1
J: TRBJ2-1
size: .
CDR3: CASSEALRGHLNNEQFF
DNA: TGTGCCAGCAGTGAAGCGCTAAGGGGGCACTTAAACAATGAGCAGTTCTTC

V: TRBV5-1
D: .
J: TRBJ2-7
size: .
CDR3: CASSWGTGSYEQYF
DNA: TGCGCCAGCAGCTGGGGAACGGGGTCCTACGAGCAGTACTTC

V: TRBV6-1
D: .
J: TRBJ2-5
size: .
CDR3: CASSEGARAGETQYF
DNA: TGTGCCAGCAGTGAGGGGGCGAGGGCCGGGGAGACCCAGTACTTC

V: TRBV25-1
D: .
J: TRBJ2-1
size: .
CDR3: CASSEYQGRGHFNEQFF
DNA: TGTGCCAGCAGTGAATATCAAGGGCGGGGGCATTTCAATGAGCAGTTCTTC

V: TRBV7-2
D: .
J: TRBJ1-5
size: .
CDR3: CASSPGNGNQPQHF
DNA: TGTGCCAGCAGTCCAGGGAATGGCAATCAGCCCCAGCATTTT

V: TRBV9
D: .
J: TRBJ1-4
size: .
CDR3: CASSVGLGSGNEKLFF
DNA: TGTGCCAGCAGCGTAGGGCTGGGTTCGGGTAATGAAAAACTGTTTTTT

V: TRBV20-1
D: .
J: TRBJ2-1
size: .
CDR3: CSAQGVNEQFF
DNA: TGCAGTGCTCAGGGTGTCAATGAGCAGTTCTTC

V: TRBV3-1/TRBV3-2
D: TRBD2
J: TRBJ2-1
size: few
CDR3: CASSPRLAGEQFF
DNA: TGTGCCAGCAGCCCACGGCTAGCGGGGGAGCAGTTCTTC

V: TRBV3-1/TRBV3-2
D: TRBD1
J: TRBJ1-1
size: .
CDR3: CASSQMGQGVTEAFF
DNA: TGTGCCAGCAGCCAAATGGGACAGGGGGTCACTGAAGCTTTCTTT

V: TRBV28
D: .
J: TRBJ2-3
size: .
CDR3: CASSLSGTDTQYF
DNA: TGTGCCAGCAGTTTAAGCGGCACAGATACGCAGTATTTT

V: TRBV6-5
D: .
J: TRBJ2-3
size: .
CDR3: CASKRQGPADTQYF
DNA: TGTGCCAGCAAACGCCAGGGCCCCGCAGATACGCAGTATTTT

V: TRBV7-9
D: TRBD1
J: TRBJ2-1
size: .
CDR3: CASSRQGASMNEQFF
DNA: TGTGCCAGCAGCCGCCAGGGGGCGAGTATGAATGAGCAGTTCTTC

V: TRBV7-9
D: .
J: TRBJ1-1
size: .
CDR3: CASSLAGFEAFF
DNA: TGTGCCAGCAGCTTAGCGGGCTTTGAAGCTTTCTTT

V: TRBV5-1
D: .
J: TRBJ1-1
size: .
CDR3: CASSIRVNTEAFF
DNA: TGCGCCAGCAGCATCAGGGTTAACACTGAAGCTTTCTTT

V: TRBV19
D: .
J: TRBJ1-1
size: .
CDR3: CASRTPKGRGTEAFF
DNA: TGTGCCAGTAGAACCCCGAAGGGTAGGGGCACTGAAGCTTTCTTT

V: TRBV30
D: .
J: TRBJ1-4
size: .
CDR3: CAWSVNGRGREKLFF
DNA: TGTGCCTGGAGTGTAAACGGCAGGGGCCGAGAAAAACTGTTTTTT

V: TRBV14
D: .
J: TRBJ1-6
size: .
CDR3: CASSQGLGQHNSPLHF
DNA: TGTGCCAGCAGCCAAGGGCTCGGACAACATAATTCACCCCTCCACTTT

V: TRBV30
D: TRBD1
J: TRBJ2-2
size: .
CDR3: CAWSGDRQTGELFF
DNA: TGTGCCTGGAGTGGGGACAGGCAGACCGGGGAGCTGTTTTTT

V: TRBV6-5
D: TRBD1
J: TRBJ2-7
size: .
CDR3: CASKDREVSYEQYF
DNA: TGTGCCAGCAAGGACAGGGAGGTGTCCTACGAGCAGTACTTC

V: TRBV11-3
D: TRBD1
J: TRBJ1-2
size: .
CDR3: CASSHRFGQGNYGYTF
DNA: TGTGCCAGCAGCCACCGATTTGGACAGGGTAACTATGGCTACACCTTC

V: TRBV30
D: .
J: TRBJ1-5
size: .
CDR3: CAWSIEGGAQPQHF
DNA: TGTGCCTGGAGTATTGAGGGAGGTGCACAGCCCCAGCATTTT

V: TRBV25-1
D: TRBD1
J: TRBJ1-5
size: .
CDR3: CASRGQGGNQPQHF
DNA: TGTGCCAGCCGCGGACAGGGCGGCAATCAGCCCCAGCATTTT

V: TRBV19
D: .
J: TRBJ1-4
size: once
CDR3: CASSTRGVSGEKLFF
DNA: TGTGCCAGTTCGACCCGCGGGGTATCTGGTGAAAAACTGTTTTTT

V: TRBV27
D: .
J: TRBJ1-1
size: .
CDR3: CASSFQKNTEAFF
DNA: TGTGCCAGCAGTTTCCAGAAAAACACTGAAGCTTTCTTT

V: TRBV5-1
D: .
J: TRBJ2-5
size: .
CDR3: CASSLPQETQYF
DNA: TGCGCCAGCAGCTTGCCGCAAGAGACCCAGTACTTC

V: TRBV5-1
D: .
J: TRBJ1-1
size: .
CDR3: CASTPGNRNTEAFF
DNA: TGCGCCAGCACCCCAGGGAATAGGAACACTGAAGCTTTCTTT

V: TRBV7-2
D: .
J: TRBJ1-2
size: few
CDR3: CASSSLVQSGYTF
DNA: TGTGCCAGCAGCTCATTGGTTCAGTCTGGCTACACCTTC

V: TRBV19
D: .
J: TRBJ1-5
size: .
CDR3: CASSSNSNQPQHF
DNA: TGTGCCAGTAGTTCCAATAGCAATCAGCCCCAGCATTTT

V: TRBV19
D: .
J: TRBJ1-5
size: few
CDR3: CASRQNNQPQHF
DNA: TGTGCCAGTCGACAGAACAATCAGCCCCAGCATTTT

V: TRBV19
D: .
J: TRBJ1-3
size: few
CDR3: CASSIVPGIDTIYF
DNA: TGTGCCAGTAGTATAGTTCCCGGGATTGACACCATATATTTT

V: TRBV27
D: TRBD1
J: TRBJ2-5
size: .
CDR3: CASSFGQAQETQYF
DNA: TGTGCCAGCAGTTTCGGACAGGCCCAAGAGACCCAGTACTTC

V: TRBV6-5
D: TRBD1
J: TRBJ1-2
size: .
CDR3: CASSYGQTGKILYTF
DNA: TGTGCCAGCAGTTACGGGCAGACAGGGAAGATTCTCTACACCTTC

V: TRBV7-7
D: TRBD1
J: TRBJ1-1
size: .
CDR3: CASSLTLQTGGLAEAFF
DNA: TGTGCCAGCAGCTTAACTCTGCAGACAGGGGGATTGGCTGAAGCTTTCTTT

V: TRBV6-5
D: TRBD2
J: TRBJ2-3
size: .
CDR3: CASSLRLAGGPDTQYF
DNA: TGTGCCAGCAGTTTGAGACTAGCGGGGGGACCAGATACGCAGTATTTT

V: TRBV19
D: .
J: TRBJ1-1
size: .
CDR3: CASSIARAAEAFF
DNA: TGTGCCAGTAGTATAGCCAGGGCGGCTGAAGCTTTCTTT

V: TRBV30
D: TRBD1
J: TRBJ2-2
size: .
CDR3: CAWRDRGRGTGELFF
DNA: TGTGCCTGGCGTGACAGGGGGCGGGGCACCGGGGAGCTGTTTTTT

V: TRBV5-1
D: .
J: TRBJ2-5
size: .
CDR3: CASSSALAPQETQYF
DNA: TGCGCCAGCAGCAGTGCATTGGCCCCACAAGAGACCCAGTACTTC